One sample yielded the 31 T cell receptor beta chains listed below, sequenced in a study of T-cell memory formation after mild COVID-19. TCRdb processed the 5' RACE reads anew with MiXCR; each CDR3 protein has one entry. The sample has roughly 450,000 distinct CDR3 sequences; about 18% are singletons. The sequenced sample consisted of PBMCs or a T cell subset sorted from them (not recorded which). The receptors derive from an adult woman who had mild COVID-19 (a few samples of this study predate the infection). Cell type and time point are not known.

This clonotype has more than one count but fewer than ten. The J gene is TRBJ1-2, the V gene TRBV12-3 or TRBV12-4; D not certain. The CDR3 is 11 residues long. V was cut by 1 base and J by 13 bases, with 10 bases left in between. Here the CDR3 reads CASSLGTPGTF. The CDR3 DNA reads TGTGCCAGCAGTTTAGGAACACCCGGCACCTTC.

The chain employs TRBV9 and TRBJ1-3; D is perhaps TRBD1 (5 bases). The V end lost 3 bases, the J end lost 0 bases, and 10 bases lay between the germline ends. This CDR3 is 15 amino acids long. The germline CDR1 and CDR2 sequences are SGDLS and YYNGEE. In DNA form, the CDR3 reads TGTGCCAGCAGCGCGACAGCGATCTCTGGAAACACCATATATTTT. It encodes CASSATAISGNTIYF.

The rearrangement joins TRBV7-9 to TRBJ2-7, with 7 bases that match TRBD2. Germline CDR1 reads SEHNR; CDR2 reads FQNEAQ (reference sequence). There are 14 residues in the CDR3. Trimming removed 5 bases from V and 5 bases from J; junction bases left unmatched: 9. DNA of the CDR3: TGTGCCAGCAGCACCCCTAGCGGTGGCAACGAGCAGTACTTC. This gives the protein CASSTPSGGNEQYF. The entire variable domain, with the rest obtained from reference TRBV7-9 and TRBJ2-7, is as follows: DTGVSQNPRHKITKRGQNVTFRCDPISEHNRLYWYRQTLGQGPEFLTYFQNEAQLEKSRLLSDRFSAERPKGSFSTLEIQRTEQGDSAMYLCASSTPSGGNEQYFGPGTRLTVT.

V gene TRBV7-8 combines with J gene TRBJ2-2, with no clear D. CDR3 size: 11 residues. In germline, CDR1 is SGHVS, CDR2 FQNEAQ. V dropped 10 bases and J dropped 5 bases, with 8 bases sitting between them. The CDR3 region is CATFGTGELFF. In DNA form, the CDR3 reads TGTGCCACCTTTGGAACCGGGGAGCTGTTTTTT. The full variable domain, with the rest looked up from reference TRBV7-8 and TRBJ2-2, is GAGVSQSPRYKVAKRGQDVALRCDPISGHVSLFWYQQALGQGPEFLTYFQNEAQLDKSGLPSDRFFAERPEGSVSTLKIQRTQQEDSAVYLCATFGTGELFFGEGSRLTVL.

V and J are TRBV12-3 or TRBV12-4 and TRBJ2-1; TRBD2 is a possible D gene (7 bases). Trimming left V 1 base short and J 9 bases short, with 16 bases between. CDR3 length equals 15 residues. CDR3 sequence reads: CASSLGPGGHTEQFF. The DNA for the CDR3 is TGTGCCAGCAGTTTAGGACCCGGGGGGCATACTGAGCAGTTCTTC.

The chain carries TRBV7-9 and TRBJ2-1; D is undetermined. The V end lost 3 bases, the J end lost 8 bases, and 14 bases lay between the germline ends. This CDR3 has 14 amino acids. Germline V gene sequence: CDR1 SEHNR, CDR2 FQNEAQ (reference sequence). The CDR3 nucleotides read TGTGCCAGCAGCTTCCCTGATGGCCGCGATGAGCAGTTCTTC. Amino acid sequence: CASSFPDGRDEQFF.

The V and J genes are TRBV24-1 and TRBJ2-1; D perhaps matches TRBD1 (6 bases). Germline lookup yields CDR1 KGHDR and CDR2 SFDVKD. V was clipped by 5 bases and J by 2 bases, with 18 bases between them. The CDR3 has 17 amino acids. The CDR3, as DNA: TGTGCCACCAGTGGTAATACAGGGTTCGGAACCTACAATGAGCAGTTCTTC. Protein: CATSGNTGFGTYNEQFF.

This clonotype appeared a few times. V and J are TRBV5-1 and TRBJ2-1; 9 bases agree with TRBD1. After removal of 5 bases from V and 5 bases from J, the junction contained 8 bases not matched to a gene. The CDR3 extends over 15 amino acids. The germline gives CDR1 SGHRS, CDR2 YFSETQ. The CDR3 loop is CASRPGTGFDNEQFF. For the CDR3, the DNA is TGCGCCAGCAGACCTGGGACAGGGTTCGACAATGAGCAGTTCTTC.

There are a few counts of this clonotype. The chain uses TRBV7-9 and TRBJ2-3, with 8 bases lining up with TRBD2. Germline CDR1 is SEHNR and CDR2 is FQNEAQ (reference sequence). Trimming took 3 bases from V and 4 from J; bases not matched to a gene: 0. This CDR3 has 13 amino acids. CDR3 nucleotide sequence: TGTGCCAGCAGCTTTAGCGGGGCAGATACGCAGTATTTT. It specifies CASSFSGADTQYF.

The chain employs TRBV10-3 and TRBJ1-6; D is possibly TRBD1 (6 bases). Germline V CDR1 and CDR2: ENHRY, SYGVKD. This CDR3 is built from 17 residues. With 0 bases removed from V and 6 bases from J, the gap between germline ends came to 15 bases. CDR3 amino acids: CAISESAVQGSNSPLHF. The CDR3 region has the DNA TGTGCCATCAGTGAGTCGGCTGTGCAGGGGAGTAATTCACCCCTCCACTTT.

V gene TRBV9 combines with J gene TRBJ1-2; 8 bases agree with TRBD1. CDR3 size: 12 residues. CDR1 and CDR2 (germline): SGDLS, YYNGEE. Trimming removed 3 bases from V and 8 bases from J; junction bases left unmatched: 3. This CDR3 reads CASSAGQEGYTF. The CDR3 nucleotides are TGTGCCAGCAGCGCGGGACAGGAGGGCTACACCTTC.

This chain connects TRBV20-1 to TRBJ1-4; possibly TRBD1 for D (5 bases). Germline V CDR1 and CDR2: DFQATT, SNEGSKA (reference sequence). Trimming left V 6 bases short and J 6 bases short, with 26 bases between. The CDR3 has 17 residues. CDR3 DNA: TGCAGTGCCTCGGGACCTGACAGAGCCTTCTTTGATGAAAAACTGTTTTTT. This gives the protein CSASGPDRAFFDEKLFF.

The sample holds one count of this clonotype. This clone may be a read error of a much larger clone one base away. The chain joins TRBV5-6 to TRBJ2-1, with a weak D call TRBD1 (6 bases). CDR3 length: 15 amino acids. Germline-derived CDR1 and CDR2 are SGHDT and YYEEEE. The chain's CDR3 is CASSLAGTIASEKFF. In nucleotides, the CDR3 is TGTGCCAGCAGCTTGGCTGGGACAATCGCCAGTGAGAAGTTCTTC.

The table lists this clonotype with a few counts. The chain carries TRBV9 and TRBJ2-1; TRBD2 might be the D (5 bases). CDR1 and CDR2 from the germline V gene are SGDLS and YYNGEE. This CDR3 contains 15 residues. V lost 4 bases to trimming and J lost 4 bases, with 15 bases between them. The CDR3 DNA follows: TGTGCCAGCAGCCCCGACGAGGGCGGGTACAATGAGCAGTTCTTC. Translating it yields CASSPDEGGYNEQFF.

The gene calls are TRBV7-3 and TRBJ2-7; D not resolved. The CDR3 covers 15 residues. Germline CDR1 SGHTA, CDR2 FQGTGA. Trimming stripped 1 base from V and 2 bases from J, with 12 bases between. CDR3 sequence: CASSLKSGVPYEQYF. In DNA, the CDR3 is TGTGCCAGCAGCTTAAAGTCTGGGGTACCCTACGAGCAGTACTTC.

This clonotype has a handful of counts. This chain connects TRBV3-2 to TRBJ2-3; the DNA was not used to check the table's D call, TRBD2. TRBV3-2 is assigned pseudogene status. The CDR3 length is 13 residues. Here the CDR3 DNA reads TGTGCTCTTGGCGGGAGGCCGGCAGATACGCAGTATTTT. It codes for CALGGRPADTQYF.

The chain employs TRBV7-3 and TRBJ2-1; no clear D gene. V was pared by 1 base and J by 1 base, with 11 bases between. Germline V CDR1 and CDR2: SGHTA, FQGTGA. CDR3 size: 16 residues. Here the CDR3 reads CASSLNVAVSYNEQFF. CDR3 sequence (DNA): TGTGCCAGCAGCTTAAATGTTGCAGTATCCTACAATGAGCAGTTCTTC.

This clonotype was detected only a few times. This chain uses TRBV3-1 with TRBJ2-3, with D possibly called TRBD1 or TRBD2 (6 bases each). Trimming removed 0 bases from V and 5 bases from J, with 15 bases in between. Germline V gene sequence: CDR1 LGHDT, CDR2 YNNKEL (reference sequence). The CDR3 totals 16 residues. CDR3 coding DNA: TGTGCCAGCAGCCAAGATGCAAGAGGGGGGAAAGATACGCAGTATTTT. This translates into CASSQDARGGKDTQYF.

The CDR3 sequence is CAIERELADTQYF. The CDR3 region has the DNA TGTGCCATAGAGCGGGAGTTGGCAGATACGCAGTATTTT. V usage is TRBV10-3 and J usage is TRBJ2-3; TRBD2 matches at 8 bases. This CDR3 comprises 13 residues. The trim removed 9 bases at V and 4 bases at J, leaving 6 bases unmatched. Germline V gene data show CDR1 as ENHRY and CDR2 as SYGVKD.

The chain joins TRBV14 to TRBJ2-1; 13 bases agree with TRBD2. The CDR3 extends over 16 amino acids. J was trimmed by 10 bases and V by 4 bases; bases with no gene match: 10. Germline CDR1 SGHDN, CDR2 FVKESK. CDR3 sequence: CASSPNQLAGGGEQFF. CDR3 coding DNA: TGTGCCAGCAGCCCGAACCAACTAGCGGGAGGGGGAGAGCAGTTCTTC.

The chain recombines TRBV20-1 with TRBJ1-5, with 8 nucleotides matching TRBD1. The germline gives CDR1 DFQATT, CDR2 SNEGSKA (reference sequence). The ends lost 3 bases at V and 7 bases at J; junction bases unmatched: 8. The CDR3 has 14 residues. The CDR3 nucleotides are TGCAGTGCTAGTCACGACAGGGGACAACAGCCCCAGCATTTT. Amino acids: CSASHDRGQQPQHF.

This rearrangement joins TRBV7-2 to TRBJ1-2; D is unresolved. Germline loops: CDR1 SGHTA, CDR2 FQGNSA. Trimming cost V 3 bases and J 0 bases, with 8 bases left between them. The CDR3 has 14 amino acids. CDR3 in DNA: TGTGCCAGCAGCTTCGACCGCTCTAACTATGGCTACACCTTC. Its translation is CASSFDRSNYGYTF. Drawing the rest from reference TRBV7-2 and TRBJ1-2, the complete variable domain is GAGVSQSPSNKVTEKGKDVELRCDPISGHTALYWYRQSLGQGLEFLIYFQGNSAPDKSGLPSDRFSAERTGGSVSTLTIQRTQQEDSAVYLCASSFDRSNYGYTFGSGTRLTVV.

V is TRBV4-1 and J is TRBJ2-1; 12 bases match TRBD2. After removal of 0 bases from V and 2 bases from J, the junction contained 2 bases not matched to a gene. Germline values: CDR1 MGHRA, CDR2 YSYEKL. The CDR3 runs to 17 residues. The CDR3: CASSQDLAGGAYNEQFF. The CDR3 nucleotides are TGCGCCAGCAGCCAAGACCTAGCGGGGGGGGCCTACAATGAGCAGTTCTTC.

This CDR3 is CAWQKGIPLQAYTF. The CDR3 nucleotides read TGTGCCTGGCAAAAGGGGATACCCCTTCAGGCGTACACCTTC. This rearrangement joins TRBV30 to TRBJ1-2; possible D gene TRBD1, 5 bases. The CDR3 is 14 amino acids. Germline V gene lookup returns CDR1 GTSNPN and CDR2 SVGIG (reference sequence). Between the trimmed V and J ends, which lost 5 bases and 11 bases, there was a span of 24 bases.

CDR3 DNA sequence: TGTGCCAGCAGTTCTACCGGGACAGGGTATGGCTACACCTTC. It translates to CASSSTGTGYGYTF. This chain joins TRBV27 and TRBJ1-2, with 9 bases lining up with TRBD1. Unmatched junction bases numbered 5, after V lost 4 bases and J lost 5 bases. Germline values: CDR1 MNHEY, CDR2 SMNVEV (reference sequence). The CDR3 covers 14 residues.

This clonotype was counted a few times. This chain uses TRBV24-1 with TRBJ1-4; a possible D gene is TRBD1 (5 bases). The CDR3 has 14 residues. Germline CDR1 KGHDR, CDR2 SFDVKD. V lost 3 bases, J lost 8 bases, and 12 bases lay in between. The CDR3 DNA reads as TGTGCCACCAGTGATCCCGGGACGGGGGAAAAACTGTTTTTT. The encoded protein is CATSDPGTGEKLFF.

The rearrangement joins TRBV12-3 or TRBV12-4 to TRBJ2-7, with 10 bases matching TRBD1. The CDR3 is made up of 14 amino acids. The trim removed 7 bases at V and 7 bases at J, leaving 10 bases unmatched. The CDR3 loop reads CASTPGQGSGEQYF. CDR3 nucleotides: TGTGCCAGCACCCCGGGACAGGGGTCGGGAGAGCAGTACTTC.

This clonotype turned up a few times. The CDR3 loop is CASSGGNERGTEAFF. DNA of the CDR3: TGTGCCAGCAGCGGAGGTAATGAACGGGGGACTGAAGCTTTCTTT. This chain uses TRBV7-9 with TRBJ1-1; the D gene is possibly TRBD1 (5 bases). This CDR3 is 15 amino acids long. V was cut by 5 bases and J by 5 bases, with 18 bases left in between. Germline values: CDR1 SEHNR, CDR2 FQNEAQ (reference sequence).

This chain connects TRBV11-2 to TRBJ2-7; D is unclear. V was clipped by 4 bases and J by 0 bases, with 16 bases between them. Germline assignment: CDR1 SGHAT and CDR2 FQNNGV. The length of the CDR3 is 16 residues. The chain's CDR3 is CASSYRASTHSYEQYF. CDR3 sequence (DNA): TGTGCCAGCAGCTATAGGGCCAGCACCCACTCCTACGAGCAGTACTTC.

This sequence joins TRBV30 and TRBJ2-5; D is perhaps TRBD1 or TRBD2 (5 bases each). Trimming cost V 5 bases and J 1 base, with 14 bases left between them. This CDR3 spans 14 amino acids. Germline V gene data show CDR1 as GTSNPN and CDR2 as SVGIG (reference sequence). The CDR3 DNA is TGTGCCTGGGGGAGACAGACGATCCAAGAGACCCAGTACTTC. It is translated as CAWGRQTIQETQYF.

The chain links TRBV4-1 to TRBJ1-3, with D perhaps matching TRBD1 (5 bases). Germline assignment: CDR1 MGHRA and CDR2 YSYEKL. V was clipped by 1 base and J by 1 base, with 11 bases between them. There are 16 residues in the CDR3. This chain's CDR3 is CASSQAGTRSGNTIYF. The CDR3, as DNA: TGCGCCAGCAGCCAAGCCGGGACTCGATCTGGAAACACCATATATTTT.